This T cell receptor (beta chain) was found in a study of shared clonotypes between healthy human individuals. In the study overall: A couple of women and a few men aged 18 to 49 served as donors.

Germline CDR1 LNHNV, CDR2 YYDKDF (reference sequence). CDR3 length: 18 residues. V shed 3 bases, J shed 4 bases, and the junction held 14 bases outside the gene matches. Overall study results and limits: All-four-donor shared clonotypes had higher generation probabilities than non-shared clonotypes did.

With regard to this clone: As yet, its antigen is unknown.

Everyone who donated was a Caucasian adult who lived in Nashville, Tennessee. The split of CD4+ cells yielded CD45RA+ naive and CD45RA-negative memory subsets. The repertoire was sequenced with immunoSEQ multiplex PCR; TCRdb's copy has only in-frame clones and lacks some. Of roughly 2.2 million clones listed, about 90% are singletons. Sequenced input: naive CD4+ T cells from PBMCs. Subset in this sample: CD45RA+ positively selected. The sequence was obtained from a man aged 18 to 30 in good health. Some clones in this sample may be carry-over from other donors' samples. The chain has TRBV15 and TRBJ2-2, with TRBD2 identical over 7 bases. CDR3 in DNA: TGTGCCACCAGCAGCCAGTCACCGGGACTACCGAGCACCGGGGAGCTGTTTTTT. As protein: CATSSQSPGLPSTGELFF.